This TCR beta chain was identified during a study of blood T cell repertoires in COVID-19. Study background: Material from acute and convalescent COVID-19 was sourced from the United States, Italy and Spain. T cells, B-cell-depleted T cells, or PBMCs provided the cDNA or gDNA that served as material.

Authors' analysis steps: It was from reference gene primer amplification that nucleated cell counts were estimated. TCRdb's table, derived via immunoSEQ multiplex PCR, lists solely in-frame clones and lacks some. That table gives V, J and clone size, and the DNA gave D and trimming. Found here are roughly 100,000 clones, about 90% of them singletons; the top ten hold roughly 14%. CDR3 size: 13 residues. The germline V gene encodes CDR1 GTSNPN and CDR2 SVGIG (reference sequence). V shed 2 bases and J shed 2 bases, with 9 bases lying between them. The sequence came from a man aged 50 to 59 with acute or convalescent COVID-19. The chain carries TRBV30 and TRBJ1-1, with a weak D call TRBD1 (6 bases). The source material was peripheral blood. The CDR3 coding sequence is TGTGCCTGGAGTCAGGGGACAAACACTGAAGCTTTCTTT. Amino acids: CAWSQGTNTEAFF. The full variable domain, in which reference TRBV30 and TRBJ1-1 provide the parts outside the CDR3, is SQTIHQWPATLVQPVGSPLSLECTVEGTSNPNLYWYRQAAGRGLQLLFYSVGIGQISSEVPQNLSASRPQDRQFILSSKKLLLSDSGFYLCAWSQGTNTEAFFGQGTRLTVV.